This T cell receptor beta chain was sequenced in a study of T cell clonotyping in hematopoietic cell transplantation. The CDR3 has 11 residues. Germline assignment: CDR1 SGHTA and CDR2 FQGNSA. About this clone itself: Its target is not known. A read error may produce the germline difference seen at one junction end.

The time point was: recipient sample about 28 days before transplant, after cytoreduction. Recipient blood drawn about 28 days pretransplant and days 30, 100, 180 after. Measured with immunoSEQ multiplex PCR; TCRdb has only the in-frame clones, and not every one. Found here are 25,000 to 35,000 clones, approximately 94% of them singletons; the top ten hold 2% to 2.5%. General study findings and limits: Few recipient clonotypes overlapped donors; over 97% were de novo at given depth. Pathologically expanded recipient clonotypes increased progressively from day 30 to day 180 as diversity fell. Broader posttransplant TCR repertoire diversity was predicted by graft donor and pretransplant recipient Inverse Simpson Index values.

The material was peripheral blood mononuclear cells, obtained before stem cell transplant. The rearrangement uses TRBV7-2 and TRBJ2-7; the match to TRBD1 covers 9 bases. The source is a man aged 50-60 years with acute myeloid leukemia. Some clones in this sample may be carry-over from other donors' samples. CDR3 residues: CASRFRDRVNF. The CDR3 DNA is TGTGCCAGCAGATTCCGGGACAGGGTAAACTTC. Together with reference TRBV7-2 and TRBJ2-7, the CDR3 gives the full variable domain: GAGVSQSPSNKVTEKGKDVELRCDPISGHTALYWYRQSLGQGLEFLIYFQGNSAPDKSGLPSDRFSAERTGGSVSTLTIQRTQQEDSAVYLCASRFRDRVNFGPGTRLTVT.